This TCR beta chain derives from a study of metastatic and nonmetastatic thyroid tumors. Study-level information: Repertoires were compared across blood and tumor or nodule tissue from malignant and benign thyroid patients. Overall study results and limits: According to reports, the diversity of TCR beta was significantly higher in malignant thyroid tumors than in benign nodules, and this held in both blood and tumor samples.

Under the authors' procedure: Clinicopathological groups supplied CDR3 differences that were used to build a distant-metastasis classifier for papillary thyroid cancer. MiXCR re-clonotyped the PCR reads for TCRdb. What appears here as the V and J calls and clone size reflects TCRdb's work, not the paper's. The sample consists of tens of thousands of clones, roughly a quarter of them appearing once. Thyroid surgery took place with no prior treatment in any patient. This clone occurred many times. What it recognizes is unknown. This sequence originates from a male donor with papillary thyroid cancer or a benign thyroid nodule (not recorded which). Some clones in this sample may be carry-over from other donors' samples. The sequenced material came from tumor tissue.

The CDR3 loop is CASSQERAGGVHEQYF. DNA of the CDR3: TGCGCCAGCAGCCAGGAAAGGGCGGGAGGTGTCCACGAGCAGTACTTC. The chain links TRBV4-3 to TRBJ2-7; 8 bases are shared with TRBD2. V trimming: 3 bases; J trimming: 5 bases; junction bases outside the gene matches: 12. This CDR3 region has 16 residues. Germline V gene lookup returns CDR1 LGHNA and CDR2 YSLEER.